The text below deals with one T cell receptor (beta chain). Antigen specificity is unknown. The data were produced by immunoSEQ multiplex PCR, yet TCRdb's version contains in-frame clones alone and is incomplete. The table includes millions of clones, approximately 94% detected once. The data derive from a study of shared clonotypes between healthy human individuals. General study results and limits: The naive CD4 repertoires of several donors were compared, and about 5% of clonotypes were shared. In this cohort, only blood was sampled, and tissue repertoires likely differ. Larger estimated richness was generally seen in naive subsets than in memory subsets. Sequencing depth was expected to affect clonotype sharing among donors.

CD45RO-negative CD8 cells positively selected for CCR7 made up the naive population, which excluded terminally differentiated effector memory CD45RA+ cells. This receptor was identified in a man aged 18 to 35 in good health. Sequenced: naive CD8+ T cells sorted from blood.

The CDR3 DNA is TGTGCCATAAAACAGGGTTTTGACACCGGGGAGCTGTTTTTT. This translates into CAIKQGFDTGELFF. The V call is TRBV19, the J call TRBJ2-2; D perhaps matches TRBD1 (6 bases). The germline V and J ends were trimmed by 10 bases and 3 bases, with 15 bases remaining between them. CDR1 is LNHDA, CDR2 SQIVND, per germline (reference sequence). There are 14 residues in the CDR3. Together with reference TRBV19 and TRBJ2-2, the CDR3 gives the full variable domain: DGGITQSPKYLFRKEGQNVTLSCEQNLNHDAMYWYRQDPGQGLRLIYYSQIVNDFQKGDIAEGYSVSREKKESFPLTVTSAQKNPTAFYLCAIKQGFDTGELFFGEGSRLTVL.